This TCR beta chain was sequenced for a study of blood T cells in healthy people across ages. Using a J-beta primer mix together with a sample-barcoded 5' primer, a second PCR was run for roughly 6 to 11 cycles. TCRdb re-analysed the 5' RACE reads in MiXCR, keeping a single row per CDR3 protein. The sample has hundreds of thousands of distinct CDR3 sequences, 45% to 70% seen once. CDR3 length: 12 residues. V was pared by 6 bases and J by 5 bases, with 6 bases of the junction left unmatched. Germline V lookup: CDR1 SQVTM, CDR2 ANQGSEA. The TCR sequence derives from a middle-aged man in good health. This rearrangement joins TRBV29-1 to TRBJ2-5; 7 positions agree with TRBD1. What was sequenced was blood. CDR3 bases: TGCAGCGTCCACAGGGGCCCGGAGACCCAGTACTTC. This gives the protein CSVHRGPETQYF.